Each of the 8 T cell receptor beta chains below was sequenced from the same sample in a study of CXCR3-negative and CXCR3-positive naive CD8 T cells. Points from the study as a whole: When CXCR3-positive naive cells were set against CXCR3-negative naive cells, the former had more hydrophobic TRB CDR3s.

These receptors have no identified antigens. UMI-tagged TRB cDNA libraries were built via 5' RACE. From its re-call of the 5' RACE reads, TCRdb lists each CDR3 protein once, without DNA. In total, the table holds tens of thousands of distinct CDR3 sequences. The sequenced sample consisted of naive CXCR3+ CD8+ T cells from blood. Subset defined: CD45RO-CCR7+CD27+CD95- naive CD8+ T cells expressing CXCR3 (TNR3+). The receptors here all came from a human donor in good health. Some clones in this sample may be carry-over from other donors' samples.

The rearrangement joins TRBV28 to TRBJ2-3; with no DNA, the TCRdb D assignment of TRBD2 cannot be verified. This CDR3 has 15 residues. Germline CDR1 MDHEN, CDR2 SYDVKM. The CDR3 sequence is CASSRAASGADTQYF.

The V gene is TRBV6-2 or TRBV6-3, the J gene TRBJ2-7; checking the TCRdb D call of TRBD1 is not possible without DNA. The germline gives CDR1 MNHEY, CDR2 SVGEGT. This CDR3 has 15 amino acids. The CDR3 protein is CASSPPGQDVGEQYF.

CDR3 loop: CATSRDRGGNTIYF. The chain joins TRBV15 to TRBJ1-3; with no DNA, the TCRdb D assignment of TRBD1 cannot be verified. Germline V lookup: CDR1 LNHNV, CDR2 YYDKDF (reference sequence). The CDR3 is 14 amino acids.

The rearrangement uses TRBV7-6 and TRBJ1-5. This CDR3 has 16 amino acids. CDR1 and CDR2 from the germline V gene are SGHVS and FNYEAQ. The CDR3 loop reads CASSPGTGLSNQPQHF.

This CDR3 is CASSVTGTYEQYF. J is TRBJ2-7 and V is TRBV9; TCRdb lists TRBD1, though no DNA is available to test this call. The CDR3 spans 13 residues. Germline V gene sequence: CDR1 SGDLS, CDR2 YYNGEE.

V is TRBV28 and J is TRBJ2-1; TCRdb's D gene call, TRBD2, goes unchecked for lack of DNA. Per the germline V gene, CDR1 is MDHEN and CDR2 is SYDVKM. This CDR3 has 18 amino acids. The CDR3: CASSAILHAGGPENEQFF.

The rearrangement links TRBV28 to TRBJ2-7; as DNA is missing, the TRBD1 call by TCRdb cannot be tested. The CDR3 loop spans 14 amino acids. Looked up from germline, CDR1 is MDHEN and CDR2 is SYDVKM. This CDR3 is CASSPLLGEYEQYF. The variable domain in full, completed from reference TRBV28 and TRBJ2-7, reads DVKVTQSSRYLVKRTGEKVFLECVQDMDHENMFWYRQDPGLGLRLIYFSYDVKMKEKGDIPEGYSVSREKKERFSLILESASTNQTSMYLCASSPLLGEYEQYFGPGTRLTVT.

The chain employs TRBV29-1 and TRBJ2-1; lacking DNA, the TRBD1 call made by TCRdb goes unchecked. Germline CDR1 is SQVTM and CDR2 is ANQGSEA. There are 14 residues in the CDR3. The CDR3 region is CSVDPDSEYNEQFF.